This TCR beta chain was sequenced in a study of T cell responses to AZD1222 COVID-19 vaccine. Concerning this clone itself: Its antigen remains unidentified.

The protocol was immunoSEQ multiplex PCR, while the TCRdb copy is restricted to in-frame clones and leaves out a portion. The profile shows about 73,000 clones, roughly 88% of them singletons. The study's findings and limits: Of spike-specific TCRs, nearly half reportedly target regions left unmutated in variants. Most donors were white British and more were female, and clonal diversity was possibly underestimated.

In germline, CDR1 is SGHTA, CDR2 FQGNSA. The V end lost 1 base, the J end lost 2 bases, and 8 bases lay between the germline ends. The CDR3 loop spans 14 amino acids. This receptor was taken from an adult who received the AZD1222 COVID-19 vaccine. The V call is TRBV7-2, the J call TRBJ1-1; D is undetermined. The sample in question was peripheral blood, obtained 28 days after the second AZD1222 dose. The CDR3 loop reads CASSLGQANTEAFF. The CDR3 region has the DNA TGTGCCAGCAGCTTAGGTCAGGCCAACACTGAAGCTTTCTTT.